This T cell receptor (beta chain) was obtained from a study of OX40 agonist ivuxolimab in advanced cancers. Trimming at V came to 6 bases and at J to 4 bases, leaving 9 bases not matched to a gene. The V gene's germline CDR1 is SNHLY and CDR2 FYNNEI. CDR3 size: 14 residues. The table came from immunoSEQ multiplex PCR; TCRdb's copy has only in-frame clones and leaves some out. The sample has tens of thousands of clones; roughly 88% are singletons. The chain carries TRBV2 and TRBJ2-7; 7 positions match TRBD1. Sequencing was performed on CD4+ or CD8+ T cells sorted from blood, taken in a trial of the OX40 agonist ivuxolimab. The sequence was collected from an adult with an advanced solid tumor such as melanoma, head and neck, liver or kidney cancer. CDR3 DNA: TGTGCCAGCAGGACAACCGGGACAGCTTACGAGCAGTACTTC. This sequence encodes CASRTTGTAYEQYF.